These 12 T cell receptor beta chains share one sample of origin, sequenced in a study of blood T cell repertoires in COVID-19. The method was immunoSEQ multiplex PCR; TCRdb's version includes in-frame clones alone and lacks a portion of them. The sample holds roughly 200,000 clones, 81% seen once. The specimen was peripheral blood. Every receptor here comes from a middle-aged woman with COVID-19, enrolled during active disease.

This clone showed up just a few times. The chain links TRBV7-9 to TRBJ1-1; TRBD1 aligns across 7 bases. V trimming: 3 bases; J trimming: 0 bases; junction bases outside the gene matches: 7. The CDR3 is 16 amino acids. Germline V gene sequence: CDR1 SEHNR, CDR2 FQNEAQ (reference sequence). The CDR3 loop reads CASSFWGQSMNTEAFF. In DNA, the CDR3 is TGTGCCAGCAGCTTTTGGGGACAGAGCATGAACACTGAAGCTTTCTTT.

The CDR3 here is CASTEADTQYF. CDR3 coding DNA: TGTGCCAGCACCGAGGCGGATACGCAGTATTTT. The chain recombines TRBV6-5 with TRBJ2-3, with D hard to call. The CDR3 is 11 residues long. V was cut by 7 bases and J by 6 bases, with 8 bases left in between. CDR1 is MNHEY, CDR2 SVGAGI, per germline.

This clone was seen a few times. This rearrangement joins TRBV5-6 to TRBJ1-6, with TRBD1 as a possible D gene (5 bases). Trimming stripped 0 bases from V and 6 bases from J, with 7 bases between. Germline CDR1 reads SGHDT; CDR2 reads YYEEEE. The CDR3 is made up of 14 amino acids. CDR3 loop: CASSLDRFNSPLHF. The CDR3 DNA is TGTGCCAGCAGCTTGGACAGGTTTAATTCACCCCTCCACTTT.

Notes on this clone: The sample carries other DNA sequences with the same CDR3. The chain is built from TRBV11-2 and TRBJ2-1; D gene ambiguous. Germline lookup yields CDR1 SGHAT and CDR2 FQNNGV. The ends were cut back, 1 base at V and 8 bases at J, with 3 bases in the middle. The CDR3 runs to 11 residues. CDR3 DNA sequence: TGTGCCAGCAGCTTAGCATATGAGCAGTTCTTC. It codes for CASSLAYEQFF.

This chain uses TRBV9 with TRBJ2-7, with TRBD1 matching 9 bases. CDR3 length equals 16 residues. Trimming cost V 2 bases and J 3 bases; bases outside gene matches: 9. Germline V gene sequence: CDR1 SGDLS, CDR2 YYNGEE. The CDR3 DNA follows: TGTGCCAGCAGCGTTACACCGGGACAGGGATTCTACGAGCAGTACTTC. Its protein is CASSVTPGQGFYEQYF.

The chain links TRBV12-3 or TRBV12-4 to TRBJ2-5; D is possibly TRBD2 (6 bases). The CDR3 has 13 amino acids. Trimming cost V 5 bases and J 5 bases, with 12 bases left between them. CDR3 region: CASSPGAGETQYF. The CDR3 DNA reads TGTGCCAGCAGTCCGGGAGCAGGTGAGACCCAGTACTTC.

V and J are TRBV6-2 or TRBV6-3 and TRBJ2-1; TRBD2 aligns across 7 bases. CDR3 length equals 13 residues. Germline assignment: CDR1 MNHEY and CDR2 SVGEGT. Trimming at V came to 1 base and at J to 6 bases, leaving 0 bases not matched to a gene. The CDR3 nucleotides read TGTGCCAGCAGTTACTGGGGGGGCAATGAGCAGTTCTTC. This encodes CASSYWGGNEQFF.

This clone appeared a single time. V gene TRBV28 combines with J gene TRBJ1-1; 7 nucleotides line up with TRBD1. The length of the CDR3 is 14 residues. J lost 10 bases, V lost 2 bases, and 10 bases had no gene match. CDR1 is MDHEN and CDR2 is SYDVKM in the germline V gene. The CDR3 coding sequence is TGTGCCAGCAGTTTAGGAGGGGGCGAGAAGAGAGCTTTCTTT. As protein: CASSLGGGEKRAFF.

The chain links TRBV12-3 or TRBV12-4 to TRBJ2-7; D gene ambiguous. This CDR3 comprises 13 residues. Trimming removed 3 bases from V and 3 bases from J, with 9 bases in between. Here the CDR3 DNA reads TGTGCCAGCAGTTTGGGCAGAAACTACGAGCAGTACGTC. Its protein product is CASSLGRNYEQYV.

There are a few counts of this clone. This rearrangement joins TRBV3-1 (or the pseudogene TRBV3-2) to TRBJ1-1; the D is unclear. Trimming shortened V by 2 bases and J by 2 bases, and 6 bases separated the two germline ends. In germline, CDR1 is LGHDT, CDR2 YNNKEL (reference sequence). The CDR3 consists of 13 residues. This CDR3 reads CASSQYLNTEAFF. CDR3 sequence (DNA): TGTGCCAGCAGCCAATACCTAAACACTGAAGCTTTCTTT.

The chain joins TRBV28 to TRBJ2-7; 7 bases line up with TRBD2. V gave up 3 bases and J gave up 3 bases; unmatched junction bases: 8. Germline values: CDR1 MDHEN, CDR2 SYDVKM. This CDR3 is 15 amino acids long. CDR3 DNA sequence: TGTGCCAGCAGTTTCGGCGGGGGAGGAGGCTACGAGCAGTACTTC. This encodes CASSFGGGGGYEQYF.

This clone was seen ten or more times. The sample has other DNA sequences that encode this CDR3 too. This rearrangement joins TRBV3-1 (or the pseudogene TRBV3-2) to TRBJ1-5; D not certain. The CDR3 extends over 13 amino acids. The V end lost 1 base, the J end lost 6 bases, and 7 bases lay between the germline ends. From germline, CDR1 is LGHDT and CDR2 YNNKEL (reference sequence). CDR3 coding DNA: TGTGCCAGCAGCCAAGCGCGGAGTCAGCCCCAGCATTTT. Encoded protein: CASSQARSQPQHF.